The 2 T cell receptor beta chains below come from one sample, sequenced in a study of blood T cell repertoires in COVID-19. TCRdb's table, derived via immunoSEQ multiplex PCR, lists solely in-frame clones and lacks some. Of about 440,000 clones listed, roughly 88% are singletons. Material: peripheral blood. All receptors derive from a woman aged 45-60 years with COVID-19, enrolled during active disease.

This clone came up once. This chain uses TRBV10-1 with TRBJ1-2; 7 bases are a match to TRBD1. J was trimmed by 8 bases and V by 5 bases; bases with no gene match: 17. Germline CDR1 reads WNHNN; CDR2 reads SYGVQD (reference sequence). The CDR3 contains 16 residues. The CDR3 spells CASSLTRDSPLGGYTF. As DNA, the CDR3 is TGCGCCAGCAGTTTGACCCGGGACAGCCCTCTGGGGGGCTACACCTTC.

This chain connects TRBV2 to TRBJ2-1; D might be TRBD1 (6 bases). The CDR3 runs 11 residues. Between the trimmed V and J ends, which lost 10 bases and 8 bases, there was a span of 12 bases. Germline V CDR1 and CDR2: SNHLY, FYNNEI. CDR3 region: CATDKGDEQFF. CDR3 in DNA: TGTGCCACCGACAAGGGGGATGAGCAGTTCTTC.